This T cell receptor (beta chain) was obtained from a study of shared clonotypes between healthy human individuals. An even split of each subset's genomic DNA across several immunoSEQ plates was performed. Libraries were prepared by immunoSEQ multiplex PCR; TCRdb keeps only in-frame clonotypes and omits some of them. The data hold roughly 2,300,000 clones, with around 90% observed a single time. Sequencing was carried out using naive CD4+ T cells from PBMCs. The sample's subset: CD45RA+ positively selected. This sequence originates from a man younger than 35 in good health. Some clones in this sample may be carry-over from other donors' samples.

CDR3 amino acids: CASSVRGDGTVQETQYF. For the CDR3, the DNA is TGTGCCAGCAGCGTCAGGGGGGATGGGACGGTCCAAGAGACCCAGTACTTC. The chain recombines TRBV9 with TRBJ2-5; perhaps TRBD1 as D (7 bases). Between the trimmed V and J ends, which lost 2 bases and 1 base, there was a span of 18 bases. Germline values: CDR1 SGDLS, CDR2 YYNGEE. This CDR3 has 17 amino acids.